The sequence of this T cell receptor (beta chain) was determined in a study of shared clonotypes between healthy human individuals. The CDR3 contains 14 residues. Germline CDR1 and CDR2: SGHAT and FQDESV (reference sequence). Trimming shortened V by 0 bases and J by 1 base, and 6 bases separated the two germline ends. TCRdb keeps only in-frame clones here, not all; method: immunoSEQ multiplex PCR. Altogether more than 550,000 clones are present, about 90% being singletons, with the ten largest covering about 34%. The TCR was taken from a man between 18 and 29 years old in good health. Some clones in this sample may be carry-over from other donors' samples. The sequenced sample was memory CD8+ T cells from PBMCs. This sample's subset: CD45RO+ cells pooled with CCR7-negative TemRA cells. The chain recombines TRBV11-1 with TRBJ1-1; no reliable D call. The CDR3 region has the DNA TGTGCCAGCAGCTTAGCACGGACGAACACTGAAGCTTTCTTT. It yields the protein CASSLARTNTEAFF.